The rows below give T cell receptor beta chains drawn from one sample of a study of blood T cell repertoires in COVID-19. Clones were read by immunoSEQ multiplex PCR, and TCRdb kept only the in-frame ones, dropping some. In the table there are roughly 150,000 clones, about 87% of which are singletons. The source material was peripheral blood. Source of these receptors: a woman aged 80 or over with COVID-19, enrolled during active disease. Both conserved end residues are part of each CDR3. A D gene is named only where the DNA matches it firmly. Not all rows give a size; the values are once, few, many and, for expanded clones, a class.

>.|15|.|TRBV18|TRBJ2-7
TGTGCCAGCTCACCTCGGCAGGGCATTTCCTACGAGCAGTACTTC
CASSPRQGISYEQYF
>.|15|.|TRBV7-2|TRBJ2-5
TGTGCCAGCAGCTTAGATGGGGGCGGTGAAGAGACCCAGTACTTC
CASSLDGGGEETQYF
>.|15|TRBD2|TRBV19|TRBJ2-3
TGTGCCAGTACCTCCGGGACTAGCGGGGCAGATACGCAGTATTTT
CASTSGTSGADTQYF
>.|16|TRBD2|TRBV7-2|TRBJ2-1
TGTGCCAGCAGCTTAGCAGAGACTAGCGGCCCCCCGTGGCAGTTCTTC
CASSLAETSGPPWQFF
>once|19|.|TRBV9|TRBJ2-2
TGTGCCAGCAGCGTGAACCGGGACAAGAAGGGTAGAAACACCGGGGAGCTGTTTTTT
CASSVNRDKKGRNTGELFF
>once|16|.|TRBV7-9|TRBJ1-4
TGTGCCAGCAGCTTAGCGACCGGGGCGGGAGGTGAAAAACTGTTTTTT
CASSLATGAGGEKLFF
>.|13|.|TRBV19|TRBJ2-7
TGTGCCAGTAGTAGCGGGAAGTCCTACGAGCAGTACTTC
CASSSGKSYEQYF
>.|17|TRBD2|TRBV4-2|TRBJ2-5
TGTGCCAGCAGCCAAGATATAACTAGCGGGTTGAGGGAGACCCAGTACTTC
CASSQDITSGLRETQYF
>.|15|.|TRBV7-9|TRBJ2-6
TGTGCCAGCAGCTTATTTAGCTCTGGGGCCAACGTCCTGACTTTC
CASSLFSSGANVLTF
>.|13|.|TRBV7-2|TRBJ2-1
TGTGCCAGCAGCTTAGGACCGGCGGGGGAGCAGTTCTTC
CASSLGPAGEQFF
>few|15|TRBD2|TRBV10-3|TRBJ2-7
TGTGCCATCAGTGGGGCTAGCGGGAGGGCCTACGAGCAGTACTTC
CAISGASGRAYEQYF
>.|15|.|TRBV19|TRBJ2-2
TGTGCCAGTACTCCGGGACTCCCGAACACCGGGGAGCTGTTTTTT
CASTPGLPNTGELFF
>.|18|.|TRBV7-8|TRBJ2-6
TGTGCCAGCAACCTGGTAGGGGCGTTTCAGTCTGGGGCCAACGTCCTGACTTTC
CASNLVGAFQSGANVLTF
>.|16|.|TRBV7-6|TRBJ2-2
TGTGCCAGCAGCCTCAGGGACAATAGATACCCCGGGGAGCTGTTTTTT
CASSLRDNRYPGELFF
>.|15|.|TRBV4-2|TRBJ1-3
TGTGCCAGCAGCCCAGCAGCGGAGACTGGAAACACCATATATTTT
CASSPAAETGNTIYF
>.|14|.|TRBV3-1/TRBV3-2|TRBJ2-7
TGTGCCAGCACCTCAGGGGTCTCCACCTACGAGCAGTACTTC
CASTSGVSTYEQYF
>once|17|TRBD2|TRBV5-6|TRBJ2-3
TGTGCCAGCAGCAAACGACTAGCGGGAGGTCTACGGGATACGCAGTATTTT
CASSKRLAGGLRDTQYF
>.|17|.|TRBV9|TRBJ2-3
TGTGCCAGCAGCGTAAGGCGGTCGGGCGGGGACACAGATACGCAGTATTTT
CASSVRRSGGDTDTQYF
>.|17|TRBD1|TRBV4-3|TRBJ1-6
TGCGCCAGCAGCCAAGATTGGGCAGGGGGCTTGAATTCACCCCTCCACTTT
CASSQDWAGGLNSPLHF
>medium-sized|16|TRBD1|TRBV4-2|TRBJ1-1
TGTGCCAGCAGCCAAGACCCGGGACAGGGGAACACTGAAGCTTTCTTT
CASSQDPGQGNTEAFF
>.|14|TRBD1|TRBV24-1|TRBJ2-3
TGTGCCACCTCGGGACAGGTTAGCACAGATACGCAGTATTTT
CATSGQVSTDTQYF
>once|16|TRBD2|TRBV6-2/TRBV6-3|TRBJ2-3
TGTGCCAGCAGTACCGGAGCGGGGATTAGCACAGATACGCAGTATTTT
CASSTGAGISTDTQYF